Reported below is one T cell receptor beta chain. Its antigen has not been determined. Library preparation used 5' RACE. Preparation of each TCR library used approximately 3,500 ng of total RNA. cDNA was synthesized with SMARTScribe reverse transcriptase in eight separate reactions per sample. During cDNA synthesis, template switching introduced unique molecular identifiers that contained a 6-nucleotide sample barcode. Two nested PCRs of about 16 and 10 cycles amplified the TCRalpha and TCRbeta cDNA, and bead purification followed each PCR. Before amplification, the cDNA was treated with uracil DNA-glycosylase and purified using the QIAquick PCR purification kit. The second PCR added Illumina TruSeq-compatible adapters along with sample-specific barcodes. Library quality and concentration were checked on TapeStation and Qubit, and libraries were pooled at about 5 ng each. Sequencing of pooled libraries was carried out on an Illumina HiSeq2500 single-index Rapid Run using 2 x 100 bp reads and custom sequencing primers. The study's own analysis went as follows. UMI-based consensus assembly with MiGEC version 1.2.6 was used to correct PCR and sequencing errors. MiXCR version 2.1.1 was used for V(D)J alignment, clonotype assembly and CDR3 extraction. To normalise gene usage, clonotype sharing and MAIT/NKT TCR abundance, the analysis used the top 1000, 10 000 and 20 000 clonotypes per sample. After downsampling to 27 000 UMIs, diversity was calculated as the inverse Simpson index using the vegan R package. Paired Mann-Whitney U tests were applied to discordant twin pairs, and Benjamini-Hochberg correction was used for multiple testing. Reads reprocessed by TCRdb are summarized as one entry per CDR3 protein sequence, and DNA is absent. The V and J calls follow TCRdb's processing rather than the paper's. Per the sample table, the count is about 160,000 distinct CDR3 sequences. Of the sample, around 2.8% is held by the ten largest clones.

These data originate in a study of monozygotic twins with inflammatory bowel disease (dated by TCRdb to between 2018 and 2021). Study-level background: The complete study included approximately 28 monozygotic twin pairs: 19 IBD-discordant Danish pairs and nine German pairs, of which four were IBD-concordant and five were IBD-discordant. Disease-associated traits were sought mainly through comparisons between IBD patients and their genetically identical healthy co-twins within discordant pairs. Each individual had, on average, about 151 000 unique TCRalpha sequences and 181 000 unique TCRbeta sequences available for analysis.

Here is what the overall study found, with its caveats: Differing immunosuppressive treatments among patients may have added background noise and inter-individual variability to the repertoires. The analysis was unable to tell apart different T cell subtypes. TCRbeta repertoire diversity, by inverse Simpson index, was decreased in IBD patients compared with their healthy co-twins. No single strong signal or clonotype linked to IBD turned up in the results, so the idea that one exists was not supported. Repertoire similarity did not differ between concordant and discordant twins, possibly due to limited statistical power. Fewer clonotypes were shared with other individuals by IBD patients than by healthy twins, most markedly in patients showing signs of disease activity.

A roughly 2.7 ml peripheral blood sample was drawn into PAXgene tubes per donor and stored at -80°C. Without T cell sorting, total RNA was isolated from whole blood using the PAXgene blood miRNA kit on an automated QIAcube. Peripheral blood from monozygotic twin pairs who were concordant or discordant for inflammatory bowel disease underwent deep TCRalpha and TCRbeta repertoire profiling using unique molecular barcoding. Smoking habits were recorded for all twin pairs, and individuals were classified as current, former or never smokers. The germline V gene specifies SQVTM as CDR1 and ANQGSEA as CDR2. From cysteine to phenylalanine, the CDR3 is 15 amino acids long. No DNA was logged.

Specimen: blood. The chain is encoded by TRBV29-1 joined to TRBJ2-3; TCRdb returns TRBD2, unconfirmable since there is no DNA. The receptor comes from a human donor with ulcerative colitis or Crohn's disease, or a healthy co-twin of an affected twin (not recorded which). CDR3 protein: CSVESTSVDTDTQYF.